The present T cell receptor beta chain was sequenced within a study of T cell repertoires in cytomegalovirus infection. Overall study: Public TCR beta signatures provided an indication of both CMV infection and a matching HLA type.

The length of the CDR3 is 14 residues. V was cut by 5 bases and J by 2 bases, with 10 bases left in between. In germline, CDR1 is MNHNY, CDR2 SVGAGI (reference sequence). On this clonotype: The antigen remains undetermined.

TCRdb re-derived calls from the reads in MiXCR, one entry per CDR3 protein. The top ten clones hold 18% of a sample with some 160,000 distinct CDR3 sequences, over 15% of them seen once. Notes on the study in general: The ex vivo response showed dominance by HLA-C-restricted CMV-specific TCR beta clonotypes.

The material sequenced was CD8+ T cells from PBMCs. This receptor was taken from a human donor in good health (CMV status not recorded). Some clones in this sample may be carry-over from other donors' samples. The chain uses TRBV6-6 and TRBJ1-3; D gene ambiguous. Written as DNA, the CDR3 is TGTGCCAGCAGTGGGTGGATTACTGGAAACACCATATATTTT. Amino acid sequence: CASSGWITGNTIYF.